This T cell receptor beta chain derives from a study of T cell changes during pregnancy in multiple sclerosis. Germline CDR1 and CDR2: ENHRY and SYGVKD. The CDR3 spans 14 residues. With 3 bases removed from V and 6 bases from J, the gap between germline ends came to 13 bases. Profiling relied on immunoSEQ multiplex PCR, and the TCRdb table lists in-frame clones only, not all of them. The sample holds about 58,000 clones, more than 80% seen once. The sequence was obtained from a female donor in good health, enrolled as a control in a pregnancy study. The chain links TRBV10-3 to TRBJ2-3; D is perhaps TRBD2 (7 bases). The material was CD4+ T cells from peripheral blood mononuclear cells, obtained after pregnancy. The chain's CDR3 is CAISETGGGDTQYF. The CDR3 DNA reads TGTGCCATCAGTGAAACGGGCGGGGGCGATACGCAGTATTTT.